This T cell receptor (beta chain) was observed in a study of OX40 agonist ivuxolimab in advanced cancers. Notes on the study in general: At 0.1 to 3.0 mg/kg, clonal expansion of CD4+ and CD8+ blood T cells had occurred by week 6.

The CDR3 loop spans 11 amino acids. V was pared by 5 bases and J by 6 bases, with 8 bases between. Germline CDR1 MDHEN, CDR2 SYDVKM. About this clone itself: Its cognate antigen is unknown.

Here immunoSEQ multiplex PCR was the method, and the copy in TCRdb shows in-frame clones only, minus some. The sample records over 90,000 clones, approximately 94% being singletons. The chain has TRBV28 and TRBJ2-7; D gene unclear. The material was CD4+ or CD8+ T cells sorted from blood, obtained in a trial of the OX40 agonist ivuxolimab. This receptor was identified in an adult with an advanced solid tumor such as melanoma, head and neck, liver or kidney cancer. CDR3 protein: CASSTPVEQYF. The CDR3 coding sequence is TGTGCCAGCAGTACCCCTGTCGAGCAGTACTTC.